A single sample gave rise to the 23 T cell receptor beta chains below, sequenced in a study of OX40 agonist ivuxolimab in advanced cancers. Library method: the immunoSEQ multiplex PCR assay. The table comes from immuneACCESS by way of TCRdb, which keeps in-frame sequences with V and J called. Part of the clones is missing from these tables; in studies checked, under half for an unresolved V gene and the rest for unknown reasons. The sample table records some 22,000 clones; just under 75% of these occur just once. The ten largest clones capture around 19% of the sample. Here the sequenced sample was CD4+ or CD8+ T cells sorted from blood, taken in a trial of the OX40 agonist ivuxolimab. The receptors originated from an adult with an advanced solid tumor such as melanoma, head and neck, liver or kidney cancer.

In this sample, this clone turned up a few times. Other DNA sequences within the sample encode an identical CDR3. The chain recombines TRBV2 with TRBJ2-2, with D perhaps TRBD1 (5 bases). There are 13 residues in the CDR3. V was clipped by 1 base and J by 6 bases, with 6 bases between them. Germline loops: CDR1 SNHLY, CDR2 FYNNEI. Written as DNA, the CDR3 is TGTGCCAGCAGTGAAGGGACATCCGGGGAGCTGTTTTTT. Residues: CASSEGTSGELFF.

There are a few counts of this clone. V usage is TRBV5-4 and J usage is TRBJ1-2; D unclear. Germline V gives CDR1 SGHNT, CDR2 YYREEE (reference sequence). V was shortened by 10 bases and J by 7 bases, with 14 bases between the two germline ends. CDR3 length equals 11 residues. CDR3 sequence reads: CAYKTRVGYTF. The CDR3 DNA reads TGTGCCTATAAGACCCGGGTTGGCTACACCTTC.

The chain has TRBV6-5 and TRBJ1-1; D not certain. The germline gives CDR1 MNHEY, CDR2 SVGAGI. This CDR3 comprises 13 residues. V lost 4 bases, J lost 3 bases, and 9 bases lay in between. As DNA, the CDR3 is TGTGCCAGCAGTTTATCAGAGTACACTGAAGCTTTCTTT. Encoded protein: CASSLSEYTEAFF.

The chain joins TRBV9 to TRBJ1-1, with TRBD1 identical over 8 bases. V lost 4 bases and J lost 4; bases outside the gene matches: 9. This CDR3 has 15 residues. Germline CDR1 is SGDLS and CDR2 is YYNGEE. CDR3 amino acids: CASSLRTGRGTEAFF. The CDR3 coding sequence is TGTGCCAGCAGCCTACGGACAGGGAGGGGCACTGAAGCTTTCTTT.

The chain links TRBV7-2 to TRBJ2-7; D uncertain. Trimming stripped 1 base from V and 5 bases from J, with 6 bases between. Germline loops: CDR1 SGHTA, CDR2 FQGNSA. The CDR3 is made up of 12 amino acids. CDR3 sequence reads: CASSLDFDEQYF. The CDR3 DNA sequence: TGTGCCAGCAGCTTAGATTTCGACGAGCAGTACTTC.

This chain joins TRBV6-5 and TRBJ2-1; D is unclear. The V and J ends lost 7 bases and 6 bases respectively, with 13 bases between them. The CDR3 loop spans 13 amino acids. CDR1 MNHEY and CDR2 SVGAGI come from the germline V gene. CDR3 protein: CASTHPTGNEQFF. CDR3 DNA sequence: TGTGCCAGCACCCACCCCACGGGCAATGAGCAGTTCTTC.

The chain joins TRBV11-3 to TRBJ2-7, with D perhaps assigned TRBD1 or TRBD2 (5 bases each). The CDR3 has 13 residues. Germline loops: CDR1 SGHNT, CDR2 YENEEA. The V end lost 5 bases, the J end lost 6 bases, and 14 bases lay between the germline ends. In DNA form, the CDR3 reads TGTGCCAGCAGCGTGGGGACCCCCCGCGAGCAGTACTTC. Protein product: CASSVGTPREQYF.

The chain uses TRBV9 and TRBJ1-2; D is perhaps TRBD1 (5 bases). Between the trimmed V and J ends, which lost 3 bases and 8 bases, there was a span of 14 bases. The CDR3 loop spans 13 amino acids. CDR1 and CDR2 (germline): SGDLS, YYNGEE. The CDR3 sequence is CASSALQGRGYTF. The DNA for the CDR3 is TGTGCCAGCAGCGCTCTTCAGGGCAGGGGCTACACCTTC.

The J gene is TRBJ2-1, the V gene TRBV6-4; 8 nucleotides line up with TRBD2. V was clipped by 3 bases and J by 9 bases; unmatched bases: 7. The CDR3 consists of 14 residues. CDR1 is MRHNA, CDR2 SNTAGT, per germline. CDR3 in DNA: TGTGCCAGCAGTGAGGAGCGGGAGCACTCTGAGCAGTTCTTC. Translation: CASSEEREHSEQFF.

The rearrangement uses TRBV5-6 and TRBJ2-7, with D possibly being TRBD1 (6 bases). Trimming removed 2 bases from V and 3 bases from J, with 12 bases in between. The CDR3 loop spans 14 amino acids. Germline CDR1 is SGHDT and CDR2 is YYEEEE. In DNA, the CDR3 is TGTGCCAGCAGCTTTGGTTTACAGGGCTACGAGCAGTACTTC. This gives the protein CASSFGLQGYEQYF.

CDR3 sequence: CASGLYDYYGYTF. The DNA of the CDR3 is TGTGCCAGCGGACTGTACGACTACTATGGCTACACCTTC. The chain has TRBV28 and TRBJ1-2; D not certain. Germline-derived CDR1 and CDR2 are MDHEN and SYDVKM. The CDR3 runs 13 residues. Trimming removed 8 bases from V and 3 bases from J, with 13 bases in between.

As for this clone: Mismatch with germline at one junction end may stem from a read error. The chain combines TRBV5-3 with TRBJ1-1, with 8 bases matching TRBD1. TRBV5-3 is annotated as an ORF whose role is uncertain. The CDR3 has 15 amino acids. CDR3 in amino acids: CASSLVYGDRTEAFF. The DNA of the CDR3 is TGTGCCAGCAGCTTGGTTTACGGGGACAGGACTGAAGCTTTCTTT.

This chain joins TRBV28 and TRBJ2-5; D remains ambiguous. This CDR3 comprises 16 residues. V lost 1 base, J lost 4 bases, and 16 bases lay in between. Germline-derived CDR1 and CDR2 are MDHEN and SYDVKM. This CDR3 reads CASSLSVFGGTETQYF. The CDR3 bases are TGTGCCAGCAGTTTATCCGTTTTCGGTGGAACAGAGACCCAGTACTTC.

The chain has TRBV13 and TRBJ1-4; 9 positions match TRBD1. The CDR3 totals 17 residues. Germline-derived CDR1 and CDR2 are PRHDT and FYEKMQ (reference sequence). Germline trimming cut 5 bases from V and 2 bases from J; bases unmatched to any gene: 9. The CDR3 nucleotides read TGTGCCAGCAGCACCCGACAGGGGGAGGTGACTAATGAAAAACTGTTTTTT. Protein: CASSTRQGEVTNEKLFF.

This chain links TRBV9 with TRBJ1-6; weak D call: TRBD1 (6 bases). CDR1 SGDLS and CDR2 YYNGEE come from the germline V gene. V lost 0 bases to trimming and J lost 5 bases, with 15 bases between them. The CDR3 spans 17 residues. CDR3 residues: CASSVGRGADHNSPLHF. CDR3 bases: TGTGCCAGCAGCGTAGGAAGGGGGGCCGATCATAATTCACCCCTCCACTTT. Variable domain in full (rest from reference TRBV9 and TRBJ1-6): DSGVTQTPKHLITATGQRVTLRCSPRSGDLSVYWYQQSLDQGLQFLIQYYNGEERAKGNILERFSAQQFPDLHSELNLSSLELGDSALYFCASSVGRGADHNSPLHFGNGTRLTVT.

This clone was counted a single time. CDR3 nucleotides: TGTGCCAGCAGCGTAGGACTAGCCTCCGTCAGCTCCTACAATGAGCAGTTCTTC. It specifies CASSVGLASVSSYNEQFF. The chain links TRBV9 to TRBJ2-1, with 7 bases that match TRBD2. Germline trimming cut 0 bases from V and 0 bases from J; bases unmatched to any gene: 9. The CDR3 runs 18 residues. Looked up from germline, CDR1 is SGDLS and CDR2 is YYNGEE.

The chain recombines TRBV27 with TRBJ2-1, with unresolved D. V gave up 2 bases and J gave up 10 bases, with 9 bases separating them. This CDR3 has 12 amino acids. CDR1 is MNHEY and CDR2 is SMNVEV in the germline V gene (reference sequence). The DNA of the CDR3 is TGTGCCAGCAGTTTAGGCCCGACAGAGCAGTTCTTC. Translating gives CASSLGPTEQFF.

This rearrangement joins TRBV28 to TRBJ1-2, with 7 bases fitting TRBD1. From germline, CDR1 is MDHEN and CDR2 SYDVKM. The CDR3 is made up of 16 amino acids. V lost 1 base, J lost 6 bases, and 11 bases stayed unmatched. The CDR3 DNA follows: TGTGCCAGCAGTTTATTGGAGACAGGGACTTTACATGGCTACACCTTC. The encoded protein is CASSLLETGTLHGYTF.

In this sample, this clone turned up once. The CDR3 here is CASSIIPLLGTTTDTQYF. Here the CDR3 DNA reads TGTGCCAGCAGCATAATCCCACTCCTGGGAACAACAACAGATACGCAGTATTTT. V gene TRBV7-2 combines with J gene TRBJ2-3; D not certain. The germline V gene has CDR1 SGHTA and CDR2 FQGNSA. The CDR3 consists of 18 residues. The V and J ends lost 5 bases and 3 bases respectively, with 24 bases between them.

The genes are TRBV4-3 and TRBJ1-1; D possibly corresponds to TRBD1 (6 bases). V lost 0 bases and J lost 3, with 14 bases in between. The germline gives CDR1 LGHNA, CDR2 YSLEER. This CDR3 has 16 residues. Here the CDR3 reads CASSQDSGGGDTEAFF. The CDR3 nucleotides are TGCGCCAGCAGCCAAGATTCAGGAGGGGGAGACACTGAAGCTTTCTTT.

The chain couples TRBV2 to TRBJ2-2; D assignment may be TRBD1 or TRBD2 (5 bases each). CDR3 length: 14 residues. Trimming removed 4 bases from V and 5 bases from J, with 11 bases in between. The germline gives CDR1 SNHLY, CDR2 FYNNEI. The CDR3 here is CASSGTGGTGELFF. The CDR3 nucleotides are TGTGCCAGCAGTGGTACAGGAGGAACCGGGGAGCTGTTTTTT.

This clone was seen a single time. CDR3 protein: CASIMDSGSYNEQFF. The CDR3 region has the DNA TGTGCCAGCATAATGGACTCCGGCTCCTACAATGAGCAGTTCTTC. The rearrangement joins TRBV27 to TRBJ2-1; D is possibly TRBD2 (5 bases). Germline V gene sequence: CDR1 MNHEY, CDR2 SMNVEV (reference sequence). This CDR3 has 15 amino acids. V was clipped by 7 bases and J by 0 bases, with 13 bases between them.

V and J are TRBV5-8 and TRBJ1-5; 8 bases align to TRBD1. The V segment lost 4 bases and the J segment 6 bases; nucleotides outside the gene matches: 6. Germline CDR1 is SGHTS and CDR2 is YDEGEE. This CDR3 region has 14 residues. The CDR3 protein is CASSLGTGFQPQHF. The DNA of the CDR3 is TGTGCCAGCAGCCTTGGGACAGGATTTCAGCCCCAGCATTTT.